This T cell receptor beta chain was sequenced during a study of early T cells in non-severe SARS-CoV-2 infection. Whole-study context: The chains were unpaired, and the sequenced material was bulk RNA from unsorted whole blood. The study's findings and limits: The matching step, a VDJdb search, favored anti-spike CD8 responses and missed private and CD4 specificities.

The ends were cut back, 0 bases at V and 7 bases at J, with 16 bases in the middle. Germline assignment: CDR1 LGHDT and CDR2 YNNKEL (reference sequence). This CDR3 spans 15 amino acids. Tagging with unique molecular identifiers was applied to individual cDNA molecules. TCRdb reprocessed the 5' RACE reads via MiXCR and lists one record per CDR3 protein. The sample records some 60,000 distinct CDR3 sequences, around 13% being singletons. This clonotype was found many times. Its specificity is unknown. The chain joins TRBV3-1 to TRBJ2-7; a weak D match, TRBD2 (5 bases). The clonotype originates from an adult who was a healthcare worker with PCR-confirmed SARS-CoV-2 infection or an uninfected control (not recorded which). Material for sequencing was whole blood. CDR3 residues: CASSQDPGIAREQYF. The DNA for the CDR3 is TGTGCCAGCAGCCAAGATCCGGGTATAGCGCGAGAGCAGTACTTC.